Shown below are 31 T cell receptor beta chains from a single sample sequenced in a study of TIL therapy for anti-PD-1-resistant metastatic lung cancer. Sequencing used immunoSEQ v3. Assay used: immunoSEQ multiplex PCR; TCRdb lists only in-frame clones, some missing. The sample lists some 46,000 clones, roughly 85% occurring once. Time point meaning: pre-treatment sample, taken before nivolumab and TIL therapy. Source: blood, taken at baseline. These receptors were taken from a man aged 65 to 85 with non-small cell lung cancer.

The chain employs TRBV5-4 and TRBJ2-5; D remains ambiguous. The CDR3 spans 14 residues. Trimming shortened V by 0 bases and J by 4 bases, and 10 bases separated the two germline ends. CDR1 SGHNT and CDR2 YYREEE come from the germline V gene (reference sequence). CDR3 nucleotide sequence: TGTGCCAGCAGCTTGGGAGCTGGAGTAGAGACCCAGTACTTC. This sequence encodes CASSLGAGVETQYF.

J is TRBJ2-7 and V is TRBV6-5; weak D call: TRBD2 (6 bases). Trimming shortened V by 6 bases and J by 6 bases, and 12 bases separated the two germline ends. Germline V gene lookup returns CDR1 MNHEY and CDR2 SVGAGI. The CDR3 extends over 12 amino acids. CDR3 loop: CASRSGGLEQYF. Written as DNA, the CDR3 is TGTGCCAGCAGATCCGGAGGGCTCGAGCAGTACTTC.

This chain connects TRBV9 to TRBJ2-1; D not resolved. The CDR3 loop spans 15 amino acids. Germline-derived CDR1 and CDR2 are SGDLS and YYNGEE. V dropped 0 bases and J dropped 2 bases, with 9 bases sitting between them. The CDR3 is CASSVGQSPYNEQFF. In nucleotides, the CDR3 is TGTGCCAGCAGCGTAGGGCAGAGTCCCTACAATGAGCAGTTCTTC.

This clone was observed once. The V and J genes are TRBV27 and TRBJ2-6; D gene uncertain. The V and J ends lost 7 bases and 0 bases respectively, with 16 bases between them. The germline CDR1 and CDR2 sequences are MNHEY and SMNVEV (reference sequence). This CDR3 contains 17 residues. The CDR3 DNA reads TGTGCCAGCACCCCCATGGTCCTTAGCTCTGGGGCCAACGTCCTGACTTTC. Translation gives CASTPMVLSSGANVLTF. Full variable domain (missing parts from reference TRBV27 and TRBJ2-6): EAQVTQNPRYLITVTGKKLTVTCSQNMNHEYMSWYRQDPGLGLRQIYYSMNVEVTDKGDVPEGYKVSRKEKRNFPLILESPSPNQTSLYFCASTPMVLSSGANVLTFGAGSRLTVL.

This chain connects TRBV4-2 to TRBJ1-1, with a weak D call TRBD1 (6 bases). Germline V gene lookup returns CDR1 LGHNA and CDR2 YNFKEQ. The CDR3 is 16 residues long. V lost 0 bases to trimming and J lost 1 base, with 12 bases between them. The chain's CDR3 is CASSQDWRQANTEAFF. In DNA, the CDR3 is TGTGCCAGCAGCCAAGATTGGCGACAGGCGAACACTGAAGCTTTCTTT.

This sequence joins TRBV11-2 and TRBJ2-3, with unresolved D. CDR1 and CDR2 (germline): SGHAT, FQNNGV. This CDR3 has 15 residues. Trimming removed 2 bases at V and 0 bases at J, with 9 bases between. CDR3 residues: CASSLSFSSTDTQYF. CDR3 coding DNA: TGTGCCAGCAGCTTATCTTTCTCTAGCACAGATACGCAGTATTTT.

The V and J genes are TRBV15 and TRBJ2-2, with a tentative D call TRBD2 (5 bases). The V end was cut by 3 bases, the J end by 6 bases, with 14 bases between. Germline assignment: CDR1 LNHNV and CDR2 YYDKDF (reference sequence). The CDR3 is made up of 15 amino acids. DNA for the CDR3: TGTGCCACCAGCAGCCAAGCGGTTTACTCCGGGGAGCTGTTTTTT. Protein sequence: CATSSQAVYSGELFF.

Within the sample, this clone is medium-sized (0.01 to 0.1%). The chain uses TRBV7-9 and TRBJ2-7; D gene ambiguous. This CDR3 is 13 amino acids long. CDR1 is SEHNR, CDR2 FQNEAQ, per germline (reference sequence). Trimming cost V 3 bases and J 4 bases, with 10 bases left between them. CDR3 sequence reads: CASSFQVSYEQYF. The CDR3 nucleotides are TGTGCCAGCAGCTTCCAGGTTTCATACGAGCAGTACTTC.

The CDR3 spells CASSQDLSSGSRNNEQFF. The DNA of the CDR3 is TGCGCCAGCAGCCAAGATCTGAGTAGCGGGAGTAGGAACAATGAGCAGTTCTTC. The V and J genes are TRBV4-3 and TRBJ2-1, with 9 bases fitting TRBD2. The CDR3 length is 18 residues. V lost 0 bases, J lost 5 bases, and 11 bases stayed unmatched. Germline V gene lookup returns CDR1 LGHNA and CDR2 YSLEER.

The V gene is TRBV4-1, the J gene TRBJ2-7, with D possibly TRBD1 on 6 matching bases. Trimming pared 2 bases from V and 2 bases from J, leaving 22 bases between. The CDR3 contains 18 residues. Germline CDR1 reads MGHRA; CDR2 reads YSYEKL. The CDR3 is CASSQSPLSADRTYEQYF. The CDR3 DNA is TGCGCCAGCAGCCAATCCCCCCTAAGCGCAGACAGGACCTACGAGCAGTACTTC.

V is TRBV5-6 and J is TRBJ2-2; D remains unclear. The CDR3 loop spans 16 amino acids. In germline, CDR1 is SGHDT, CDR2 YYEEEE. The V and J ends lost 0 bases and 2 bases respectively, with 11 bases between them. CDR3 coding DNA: TGTGCCAGCAGCTTGGTTACGGCGGCTAACACCGGGGAGCTGTTTTTT. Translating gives CASSLVTAANTGELFF. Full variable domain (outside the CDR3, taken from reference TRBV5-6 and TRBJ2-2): DAGVTQSPTHLIKTRGQQVTLRCSPKSGHDTVSWYQQALGQGPQFIFQYYEEEERQRGNFPDRFSGHQFPNYSSELNVNALLLGDSALYLCASSLVTAANTGELFFGEGSRLTVL.

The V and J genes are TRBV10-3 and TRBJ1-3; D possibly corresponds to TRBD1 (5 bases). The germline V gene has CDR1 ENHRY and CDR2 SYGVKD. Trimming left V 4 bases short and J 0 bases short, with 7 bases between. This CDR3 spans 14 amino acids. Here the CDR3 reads CAISGGVSGNTIYF. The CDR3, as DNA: TGTGCCATCAGTGGGGGGGTCTCTGGAAACACCATATATTTT.

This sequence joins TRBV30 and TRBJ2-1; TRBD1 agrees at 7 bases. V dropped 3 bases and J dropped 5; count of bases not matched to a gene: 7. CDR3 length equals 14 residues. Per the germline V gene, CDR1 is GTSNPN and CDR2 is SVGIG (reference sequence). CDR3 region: CAWSGQAGHNEQFF. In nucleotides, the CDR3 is TGTGCCTGGAGCGGACAGGCAGGCCACAATGAGCAGTTCTTC.

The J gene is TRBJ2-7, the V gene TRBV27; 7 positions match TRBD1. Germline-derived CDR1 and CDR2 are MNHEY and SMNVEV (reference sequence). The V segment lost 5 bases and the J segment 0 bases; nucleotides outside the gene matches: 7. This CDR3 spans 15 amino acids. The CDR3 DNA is TGTGCCAGCAGTGTGTCCGGGACAGCCTCCTACGAGCAGTACTTC. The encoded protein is CASSVSGTASYEQYF.

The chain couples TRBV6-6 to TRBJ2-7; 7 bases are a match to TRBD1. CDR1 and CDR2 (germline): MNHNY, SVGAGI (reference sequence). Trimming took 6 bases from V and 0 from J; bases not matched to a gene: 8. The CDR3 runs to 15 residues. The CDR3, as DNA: TGTGCCAGCAGCCCCCGACAGGGTGACTCCTACGAGCAGTACTTC. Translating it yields CASSPRQGDSYEQYF.

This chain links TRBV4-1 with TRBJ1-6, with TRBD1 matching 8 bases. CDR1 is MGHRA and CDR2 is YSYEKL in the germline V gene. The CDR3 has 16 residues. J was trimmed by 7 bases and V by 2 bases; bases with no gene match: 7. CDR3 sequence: CASSQPRTGPNSPLHF. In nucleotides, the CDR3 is TGCGCCAGCAGCCAACCAAGGACAGGGCCAAATTCACCCCTCCACTTT.

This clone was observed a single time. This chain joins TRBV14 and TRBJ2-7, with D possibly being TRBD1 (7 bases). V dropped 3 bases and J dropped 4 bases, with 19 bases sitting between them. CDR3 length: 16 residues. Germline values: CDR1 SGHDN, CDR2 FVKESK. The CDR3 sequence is CASSQSGGRNIYEQYF. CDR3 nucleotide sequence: TGTGCCAGCAGCCAGTCAGGGGGGCGAAACATTTACGAGCAGTACTTC.

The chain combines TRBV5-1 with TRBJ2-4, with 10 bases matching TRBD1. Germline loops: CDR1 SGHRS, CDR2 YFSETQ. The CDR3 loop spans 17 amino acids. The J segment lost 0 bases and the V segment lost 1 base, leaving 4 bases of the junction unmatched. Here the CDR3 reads CASSLYGTGEAKNIQYF. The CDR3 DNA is TGCGCCAGCAGCTTGTACGGGACAGGGGAAGCCAAAAACATTCAGTACTTC.

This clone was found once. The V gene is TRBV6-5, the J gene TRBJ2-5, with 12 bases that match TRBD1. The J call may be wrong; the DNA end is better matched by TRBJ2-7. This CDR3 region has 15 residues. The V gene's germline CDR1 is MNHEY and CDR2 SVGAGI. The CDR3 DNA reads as TGTGCCAGTCCAACCTTCGGGACAGGGGGCGACGAGCAGTACTTC. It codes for CASPTFGTGGDEQYF.

In DNA form, the CDR3 reads TGCAGCACACGGGACAGGGGGATCGGTGGCTACACCTTC. Translated: CSTRDRGIGGYTF. The gene calls are TRBV29-1 and TRBJ1-2, with 11 bases aligning to TRBD1. Germline V gives CDR1 SQVTM, CDR2 ANQGSEA. CDR3 length: 13 amino acids. V dropped 8 bases and J dropped 7; count of bases not matched to a gene: 9.

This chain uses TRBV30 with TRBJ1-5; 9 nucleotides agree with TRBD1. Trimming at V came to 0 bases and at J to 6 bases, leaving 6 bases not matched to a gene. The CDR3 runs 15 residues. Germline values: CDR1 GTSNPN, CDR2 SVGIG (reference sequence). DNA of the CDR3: TGTGCCTGGAGTGTGGGGACAGGGATGGTTCAGCCCCAGCATTTT. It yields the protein CAWSVGTGMVQPQHF.

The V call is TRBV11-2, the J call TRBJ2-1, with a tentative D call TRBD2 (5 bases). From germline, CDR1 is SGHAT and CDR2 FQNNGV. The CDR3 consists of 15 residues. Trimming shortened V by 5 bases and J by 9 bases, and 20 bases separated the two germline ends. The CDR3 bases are TGTGCCAGCAGCCCAGGCCTAGCCCAGAAGGGTGAGCAGTTCTTC. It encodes CASSPGLAQKGEQFF.

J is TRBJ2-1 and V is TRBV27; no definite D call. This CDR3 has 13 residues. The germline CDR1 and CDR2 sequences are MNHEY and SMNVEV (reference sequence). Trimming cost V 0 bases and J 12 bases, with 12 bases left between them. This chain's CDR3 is CASSLSDVPAQFF. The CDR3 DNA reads TGTGCCAGCAGTTTATCTGATGTGCCGGCGCAGTTCTTC.

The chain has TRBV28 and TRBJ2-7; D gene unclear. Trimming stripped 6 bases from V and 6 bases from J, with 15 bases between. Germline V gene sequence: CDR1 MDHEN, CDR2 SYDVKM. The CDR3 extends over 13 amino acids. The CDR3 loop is CASSPGQISEQYF. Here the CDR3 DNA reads TGTGCCAGCAGCCCCGGGCAGATCAGCGAGCAGTACTTC.

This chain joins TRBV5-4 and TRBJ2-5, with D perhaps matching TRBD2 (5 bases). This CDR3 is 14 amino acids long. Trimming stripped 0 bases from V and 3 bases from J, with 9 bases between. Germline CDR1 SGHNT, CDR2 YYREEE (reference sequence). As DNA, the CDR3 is TGTGCCAGCAGCTTGGCCGGGGAGAAAGAGACCCAGTACTTC. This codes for CASSLAGEKETQYF. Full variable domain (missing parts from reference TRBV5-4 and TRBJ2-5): ETGVTQSPTHLIKTRGQQVTLRCSSQSGHNTVSWYQQALGQGPQFIFQYYREEENGRGNFPPRFSGLQFPNYSSELNVNALELDDSALYLCASSLAGEKETQYFGPGTRLLVL.

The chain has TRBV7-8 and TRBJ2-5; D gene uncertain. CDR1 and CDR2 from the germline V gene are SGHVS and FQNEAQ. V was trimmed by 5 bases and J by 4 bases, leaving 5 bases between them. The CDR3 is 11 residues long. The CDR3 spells CASSPAETQYF. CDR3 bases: TGTGCCAGCAGCCCAGCAGAGACCCAGTACTTC.

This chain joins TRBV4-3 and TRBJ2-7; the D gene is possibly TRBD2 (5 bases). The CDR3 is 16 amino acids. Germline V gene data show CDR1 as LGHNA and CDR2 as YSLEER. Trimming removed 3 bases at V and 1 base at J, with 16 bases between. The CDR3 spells CASSHDRARGSYEQYF. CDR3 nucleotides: TGCGCCAGCAGCCATGACCGGGCCCGCGGGTCCTACGAGCAGTACTTC.

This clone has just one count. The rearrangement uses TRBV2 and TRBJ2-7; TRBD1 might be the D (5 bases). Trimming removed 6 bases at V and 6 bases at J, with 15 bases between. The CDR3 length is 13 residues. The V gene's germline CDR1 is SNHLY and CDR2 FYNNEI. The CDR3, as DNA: TGTGCCAGCAGCCCTCAGGGAATTAGCGAGCAGTACTTC. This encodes CASSPQGISEQYF.

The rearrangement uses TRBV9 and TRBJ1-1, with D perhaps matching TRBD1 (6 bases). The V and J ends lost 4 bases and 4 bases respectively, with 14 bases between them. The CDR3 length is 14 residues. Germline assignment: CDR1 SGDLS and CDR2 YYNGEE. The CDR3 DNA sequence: TGTGCCAGCAGCCCTAGGGGGGTGGGCACTGAAGCTTTCTTT. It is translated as CASSPRGVGTEAFF.

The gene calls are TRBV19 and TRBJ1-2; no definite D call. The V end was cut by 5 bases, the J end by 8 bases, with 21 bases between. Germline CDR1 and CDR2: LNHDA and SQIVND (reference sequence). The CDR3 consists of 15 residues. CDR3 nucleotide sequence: TGTGCCAGTAGTCTCTTTTCGGCGGCGTCCCGAGGCTACACCTTC. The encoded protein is CASSLFSAASRGYTF.

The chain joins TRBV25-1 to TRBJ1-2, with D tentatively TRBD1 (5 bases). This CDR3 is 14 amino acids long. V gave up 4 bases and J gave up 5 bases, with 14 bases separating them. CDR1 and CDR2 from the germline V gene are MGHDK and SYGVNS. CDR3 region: CASSAGGDLYGYTF. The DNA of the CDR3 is TGTGCCAGCAGTGCCGGAGGGGATCTTTATGGCTACACCTTC.